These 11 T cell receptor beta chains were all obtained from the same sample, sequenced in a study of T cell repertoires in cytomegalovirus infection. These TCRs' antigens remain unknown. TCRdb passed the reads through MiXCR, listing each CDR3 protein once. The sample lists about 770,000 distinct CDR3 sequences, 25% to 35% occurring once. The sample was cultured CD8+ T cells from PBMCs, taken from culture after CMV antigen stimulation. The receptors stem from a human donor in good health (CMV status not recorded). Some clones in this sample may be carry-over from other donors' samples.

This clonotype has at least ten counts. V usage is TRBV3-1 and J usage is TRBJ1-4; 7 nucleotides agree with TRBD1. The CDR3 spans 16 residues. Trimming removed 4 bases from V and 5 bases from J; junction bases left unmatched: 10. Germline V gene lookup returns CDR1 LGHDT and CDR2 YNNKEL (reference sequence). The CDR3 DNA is TGTGCCAGCAGCCTACTCGGACAGGAATGGAATGAAAAACTGTTTTTT. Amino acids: CASSLLGQEWNEKLFF.

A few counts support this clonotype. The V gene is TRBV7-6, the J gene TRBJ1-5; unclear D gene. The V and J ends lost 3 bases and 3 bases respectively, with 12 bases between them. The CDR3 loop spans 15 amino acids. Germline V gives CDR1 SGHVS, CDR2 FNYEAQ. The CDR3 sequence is CASSFYDGDNQPQHF. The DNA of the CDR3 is TGTGCCAGCAGCTTCTACGACGGCGACAATCAGCCCCAGCATTTT.

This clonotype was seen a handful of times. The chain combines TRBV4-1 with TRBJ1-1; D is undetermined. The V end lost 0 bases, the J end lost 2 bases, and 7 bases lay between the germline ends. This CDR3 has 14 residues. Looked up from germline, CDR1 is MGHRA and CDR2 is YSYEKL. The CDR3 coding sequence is TGCGCCAGCAGCCAAGATGGGCCTAACACTGAAGCTTTCTTT. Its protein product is CASSQDGPNTEAFF.

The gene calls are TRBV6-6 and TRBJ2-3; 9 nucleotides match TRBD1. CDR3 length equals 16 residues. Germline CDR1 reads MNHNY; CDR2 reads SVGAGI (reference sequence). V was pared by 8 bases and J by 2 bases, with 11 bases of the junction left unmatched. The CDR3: CASPGLRDRVTDTQYF. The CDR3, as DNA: TGTGCCAGCCCTGGGCTGAGGGACAGGGTCACAGATACGCAGTATTTT.

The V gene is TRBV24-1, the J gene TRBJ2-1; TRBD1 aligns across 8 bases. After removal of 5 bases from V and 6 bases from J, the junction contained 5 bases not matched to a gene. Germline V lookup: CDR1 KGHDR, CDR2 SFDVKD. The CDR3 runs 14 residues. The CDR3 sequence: CATSGGTGGNEQFF. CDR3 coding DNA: TGTGCCACCAGTGGCGGAACAGGGGGCAATGAGCAGTTCTTC.

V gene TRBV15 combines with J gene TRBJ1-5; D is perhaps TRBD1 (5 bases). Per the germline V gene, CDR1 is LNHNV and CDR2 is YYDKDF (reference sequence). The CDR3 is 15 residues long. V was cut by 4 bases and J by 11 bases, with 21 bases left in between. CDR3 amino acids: CATSTNPTVAWAQHF. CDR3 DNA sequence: TGTGCCACCAGCACTAATCCGACAGTGGCGTGGGCCCAGCATTTT. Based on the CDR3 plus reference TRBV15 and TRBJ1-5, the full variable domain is DAMVIQNPRYQVTQFGKPVTLSCSQTLNHNVMYWYQQKSSQAPKLLFHYYDKDFNNEADTPDNFQSRRPNTSFCFLDIRSPGLGDTAMYLCATSTNPTVAWAQHFGDGTRLSIL.

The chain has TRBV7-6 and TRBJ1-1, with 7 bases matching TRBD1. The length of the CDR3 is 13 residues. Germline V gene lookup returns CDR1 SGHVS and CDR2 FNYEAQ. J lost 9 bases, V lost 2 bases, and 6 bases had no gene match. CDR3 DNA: TGTGCCAGCAGCTTAAAACGGACAGGAAAAGCTTTCTTT. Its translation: CASSLKRTGKAFF.

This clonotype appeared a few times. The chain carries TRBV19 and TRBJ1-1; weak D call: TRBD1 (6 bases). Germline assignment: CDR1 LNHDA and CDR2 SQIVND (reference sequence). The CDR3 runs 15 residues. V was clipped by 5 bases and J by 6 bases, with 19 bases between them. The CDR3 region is CASSVQFTGTPEAFF. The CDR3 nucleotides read TGTGCCAGTAGTGTCCAGTTTACAGGGACCCCTGAAGCTTTCTTT.

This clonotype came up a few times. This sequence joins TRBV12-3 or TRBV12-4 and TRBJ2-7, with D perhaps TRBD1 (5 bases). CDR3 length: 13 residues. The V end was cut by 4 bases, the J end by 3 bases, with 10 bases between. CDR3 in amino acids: CASSSTENYEQYF. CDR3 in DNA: TGTGCCAGCAGTTCGACAGAAAACTACGAGCAGTACTTC.

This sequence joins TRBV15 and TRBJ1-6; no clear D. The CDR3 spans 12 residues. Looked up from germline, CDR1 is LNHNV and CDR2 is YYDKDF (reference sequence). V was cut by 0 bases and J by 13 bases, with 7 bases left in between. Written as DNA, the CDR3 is TGTGCCACCAGCAGAGATCAACTCCCCCTCCACTTT. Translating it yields CATSRDQLPLHF.

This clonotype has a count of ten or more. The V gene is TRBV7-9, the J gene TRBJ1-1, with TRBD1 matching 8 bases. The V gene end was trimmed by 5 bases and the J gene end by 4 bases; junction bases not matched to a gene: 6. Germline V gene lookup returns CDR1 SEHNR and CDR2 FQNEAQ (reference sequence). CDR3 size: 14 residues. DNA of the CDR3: TGTGCCAGCAGCCAGACAGGGGCGGGCACTGAAGCTTTCTTT. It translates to CASSQTGAGTEAFF.